Reported below is one T cell receptor (beta chain). The antigen remains unidentified. Germline V gene data show CDR1 as SNHLY and CDR2 as FYNNEI. V was clipped by 1 base and J by 7 bases, with 13 bases between them. CDR3 length: 14 amino acids. The data originate from a study of long-term antiretroviral therapy in people with HIV. Study conclusions and caveats: Comparison with controls showed narrower CDR3 length ranges in HIV repertoires. Although diversity increased after ART, it remained lower than in transplant donor controls. Pre-ART clonal expansions dominated every time point's repertoire.

Sequencing used immunoSEQ v3.0 at survey level. Profiled with immunoSEQ multiplex PCR; TCRdb holds only in-frame clones, not every one. The sample records 14,000 or so clones, about 80% being singletons. The TCR originated in a man aged 40-49 years with HIV. The sample consisted of unsorted PBMCs, taken 1.3 years before starting antiretroviral therapy. The chain joins TRBV2 to TRBJ1-2, with D uncertain. Written as DNA, the CDR3 is TGTGCCAGCAGTGAAGGGGCCGTGACCCTTGGCTACACCTTC. Translating it yields CASSEGAVTLGYTF.